A selection of T cell receptor beta chains follows, all from one sample in a study of T-cell memory formation after mild COVID-19. Each CDR3 protein gets one entry after TCRdb re-called the 5' RACE reads with MiXCR. The sample has around 53,000 distinct CDR3 sequences, 12% seen once; the top ten hold about 22%. Sequencing used PBMCs or a T cell subset sorted from them (not recorded which). All receptors derive from a man aged 18-30 years who had mild COVID-19 (a few samples of this study predate the infection). Cell type and time point are not known. Each CDR3 is given with its conserved first and last residue. Fields, in order: J gene, V gene, D gene, CDR3 protein. A D gene is named only where the DNA matches it firmly.

j_gene: TRBJ2-1; v_gene: TRBV6-5; d_gene: TRBD2; CDR3aa: CASSGGLAGVRSYNEQFF
j_gene: TRBJ2-5; v_gene: TRBV6-2/TRBV6-3; d_gene: NA; CDR3aa: CASTLKPAGVQETQYF
j_gene: TRBJ2-1; v_gene: TRBV4-1; d_gene: TRBD1; CDR3aa: CASSQRQGVYEQFF
j_gene: TRBJ2-5; v_gene: TRBV12-3/TRBV12-4; d_gene: TRBD2; CDR3aa: CASSPGLAGVQYF
j_gene: TRBJ2-5; v_gene: TRBV5-1; d_gene: TRBD2; CDR3aa: CASSAGTSQETQYF
j_gene: TRBJ2-1; v_gene: TRBV15; d_gene: NA; CDR3aa: CATSIQSSYNEQFF
j_gene: TRBJ2-2; v_gene: TRBV6-2/TRBV6-3; d_gene: TRBD2; CDR3aa: CASSAGLARNTGELFF
j_gene: TRBJ2-2; v_gene: TRBV7-3; d_gene: NA; CDR3aa: CASSPDRRAGELFF
j_gene: TRBJ2-3; v_gene: TRBV6-5; d_gene: NA; CDR3aa: CASSYSEGSWSDTQYF
j_gene: TRBJ1-2; v_gene: TRBV4-2; d_gene: NA; CDR3aa: CASSQEGGGYGYTF
j_gene: TRBJ2-1; v_gene: TRBV19; d_gene: TRBD2; CDR3aa: CASTQPSGGSYNEQFF
j_gene: TRBJ2-3; v_gene: TRBV5-4; d_gene: NA; CDR3aa: CASSLPHEDTQYF
j_gene: TRBJ2-7; v_gene: TRBV2; d_gene: TRBD1; CDR3aa: CAITGTDSYEQYF
j_gene: TRBJ2-7; v_gene: TRBV7-9; d_gene: NA; CDR3aa: CASSLGLEQYF
j_gene: TRBJ2-2; v_gene: TRBV5-1; d_gene: TRBD2; CDR3aa: CASSPETSGGLISTGELFF
j_gene: TRBJ1-5; v_gene: TRBV4-2; d_gene: NA; CDR3aa: CASSQEDSPNQPQHF
j_gene: TRBJ2-3; v_gene: TRBV12-3/TRBV12-4; d_gene: NA; CDR3aa: CASSLRAASTDTQYF
j_gene: TRBJ1-1; v_gene: TRBV12-3/TRBV12-4; d_gene: NA; CDR3aa: CASSFGTGMNTEAFF
j_gene: TRBJ2-6; v_gene: TRBV2; d_gene: NA; CDR3aa: CASSGGYGRAGANVLTF
j_gene: TRBJ1-6; v_gene: TRBV7-9; d_gene: TRBD1; CDR3aa: CASSLWETGNSPLHF
j_gene: TRBJ1-5; v_gene: TRBV2; d_gene: NA; CDR3aa: CASSEVTADQPQHF
j_gene: TRBJ2-5; v_gene: TRBV4-1; d_gene: NA; CDR3aa: CASSQGSGAGETQYF
j_gene: TRBJ1-4; v_gene: TRBV20-1; d_gene: NA; CDR3aa: CSARDKRATNEKLFF
j_gene: TRBJ2-3; v_gene: TRBV4-2; d_gene: NA; CDR3aa: CASSQDWAGLTDTQYF
j_gene: TRBJ2-3; v_gene: TRBV20-1; d_gene: NA; CDR3aa: CSARGFLANSSDTQYF
j_gene: TRBJ1-5; v_gene: TRBV19; d_gene: NA; CDR3aa: CASSIGAGTSNQPQHF
j_gene: TRBJ2-3; v_gene: TRBV20-1; d_gene: NA; CDR3aa: CSALRADTQYF
j_gene: TRBJ2-5; v_gene: TRBV28; d_gene: NA; CDR3aa: CASRSRLWNYQETQYF
j_gene: TRBJ1-2; v_gene: TRBV20-1; d_gene: NA; CDR3aa: CSGTIANYGYTF
j_gene: TRBJ1-3; v_gene: TRBV5-1; d_gene: NA; CDR3aa: CASSPYSSGNTIYF
j_gene: TRBJ1-3; v_gene: TRBV10-3; d_gene: TRBD1; CDR3aa: CATGGQVGSAGNTIYF
j_gene: TRBJ1-2; v_gene: TRBV7-2; d_gene: TRBD1; CDR3aa: CASTTDRGLNYGYTF
j_gene: TRBJ2-1; v_gene: TRBV11-2; d_gene: TRBD2; CDR3aa: CASSTLLTRGYNEQFF